This section outlines one T cell receptor beta chain sequence together with its context. This specimen comes from a study of cytomegalovirus exposure and HLA in healthy donors. The CDR3 is 15 residues long. Trimming cost V 4 bases and J 2 bases, with 16 bases left between them. The V gene's germline CDR1 is SGDLS and CDR2 YYNGEE. Researchers ran the PCR with 60 Vbeta and 13 Jbeta primers. Libraries were prepared by immunoSEQ multiplex PCR; TCRdb keeps only in-frame clonotypes and omits some of them. The table shows about 180,000 clones, with approximately 78% occurring only once. The rearrangement uses TRBV9 and TRBJ2-7; D possibly corresponds to TRBD1 (5 bases). The sequence was collected from a male donor in good health and CMV-seronegative. Input material: PBMCs. The CDR3 loop is CASSFAPAGTYEQYF. The CDR3 DNA reads TGTGCCAGCAGCTTCGCACCCGCAGGGACCTACGAGCAGTACTTC.